This T cell receptor beta chain was retrieved from a study of T cells in tumors after PD-1 blockade. Study information: No patient had prior checkpoint blockade, systemic immunosuppression, or radiotherapy within 4 weeks. Either cemiplimab 350 mg every 2 weeks or pembrolizumab 200 mg every 3 weeks was given. During anti-PD-1 treatment, some patients continued daily vismodegib 150 mg. Points from the study as a whole: Some novel exhausted tumor clones appeared in pre-treatment blood, suggesting peripheral recruitment.

Germline values: CDR1 MNHNY, CDR2 SVGAGI (reference sequence). This CDR3 spans 14 amino acids. With 4 bases clipped from V and 6 bases from J, the junction kept 2 bases outside the gene matches. Assay: immunoSEQ multiplex PCR; the TCRdb copy retains only in-frame clones and omits some. There are approximately 63,000 clones in the sample; around two thirds occur only once, and roughly 4.7% lies in the top ten. As for this clone: What it binds is unknown.

The clonotype comes from a human donor with basal cell carcinoma. V and J are TRBV6-6 and TRBJ2-4, with TRBD1 matching 11 bases. This specimen was PBMCs, taken after anti-PD-1 treatment. The CDR3 sequence is CASSSGQGANIQYF. The CDR3 DNA reads TGTGCCAGCAGTTCTGGACAGGGGGCAAACATTCAGTACTTC.